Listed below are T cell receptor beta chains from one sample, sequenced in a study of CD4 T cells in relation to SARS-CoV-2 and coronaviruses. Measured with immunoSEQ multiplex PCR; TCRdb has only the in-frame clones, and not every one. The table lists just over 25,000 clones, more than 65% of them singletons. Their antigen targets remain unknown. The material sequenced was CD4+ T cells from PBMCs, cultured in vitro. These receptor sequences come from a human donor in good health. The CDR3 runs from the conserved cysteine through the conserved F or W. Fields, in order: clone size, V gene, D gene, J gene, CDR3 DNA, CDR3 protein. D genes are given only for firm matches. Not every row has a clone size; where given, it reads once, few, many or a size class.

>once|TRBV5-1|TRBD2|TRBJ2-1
TGCGCCAGCAGCTCCACTAGCGGGGGGGCCGGGGAGCAGTTCTTC
CASSSTSGGAGEQFF
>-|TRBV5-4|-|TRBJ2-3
TGTGCCAGCAGCTTTAGGGCGCGACTGGGCACAGATACGCAGTATTTT
CASSFRARLGTDTQYF
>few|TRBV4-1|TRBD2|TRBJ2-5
TGCGCCAGCAGCCAAGGAACTAGCGGGAGGAGACAGACCCAGTACTTC
CASSQGTSGRRQTQYF
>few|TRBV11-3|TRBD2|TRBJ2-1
TGTGCCAGCAGCCCGCCAGGGACTAGCGGGAGAGATGAGCAGTTCTTC
CASSPPGTSGRDEQFF
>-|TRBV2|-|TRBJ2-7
TGTGCCAGCGGCTTCGGGGAGCAGTACTTC
CASGFGEQYF
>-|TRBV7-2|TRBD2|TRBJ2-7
TGTGCCAGCAGCTATTCACTAGCGGGAGATGGGCAGTACTTC
CASSYSLAGDGQYF
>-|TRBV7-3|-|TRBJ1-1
TGTGCCAGCAGCTCACTATTGAACACTGAAGCTTTCTTT
CASSSLLNTEAFF
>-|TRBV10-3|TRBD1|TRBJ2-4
TGTGCCATCTCTGGACAGGGGTCCCAAAACATTCAGTACTTC
CAISGQGSQNIQYF
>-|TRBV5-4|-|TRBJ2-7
TGTGCCAGCAGCTTGGTGGGTAGCTCCTACGAGCAGTACTTC
CASSLVGSSYEQYF
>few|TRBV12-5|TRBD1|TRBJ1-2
TGTGCTAGTGGTCTCACAGGGGGCGATGGGGGATACACCTTC
CASGLTGGDGGYTF
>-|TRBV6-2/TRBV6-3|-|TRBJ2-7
TGTGCCAGCAGTTACGAACAGAGTTACGAGCAGTACTTC
CASSYEQSYEQYF
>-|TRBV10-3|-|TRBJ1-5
TGTGCCATCAGGGAGACAGGAGATAGCAATCAGCCCCAGCATTTT
CAIRETGDSNQPQHF
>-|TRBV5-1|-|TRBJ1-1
TGCGCCAGCAGCTTGGAGCGGGGTCGAGACTTGAACACTGAAGCTTTCTTT
CASSLERGRDLNTEAFF
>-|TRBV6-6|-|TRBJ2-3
TGTGCCAGCAGTCCCTTGGTGAGAACAGGGCGCCCCACAGATACGCAGTATTTT
CASSPLVRTGRPTDTQYF
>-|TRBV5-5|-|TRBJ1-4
TGTGCCAGCAGCTTACTTCCGGAGGGGGAAAAACTGTTTTTT
CASSLLPEGEKLFF
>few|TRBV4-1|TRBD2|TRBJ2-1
TGCGCCAGCAGCCAAGGTACTAGCGGGGCCTACAATGAGCAGTTCTTC
CASSQGTSGAYNEQFF
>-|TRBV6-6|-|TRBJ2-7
TGTGCCAGCAGTCCCCGACAGGGAGGAACCTACGAGCAGTACTTC
CASSPRQGGTYEQYF
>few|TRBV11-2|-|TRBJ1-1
TGTGCCAGCAGCGCCAAGATGAGGGACACTGAAGCTTTCTTT
CASSAKMRDTEAFF
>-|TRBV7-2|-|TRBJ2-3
TGTGCCAGCAGCTTAGGCAGGGAAGGCACGCAGTATTTT
CASSLGREGTQYF
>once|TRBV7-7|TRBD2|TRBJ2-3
TGTGCCAGCAGCGGCGACTCCGGGGGGGCGCAGTATTTT
CASSGDSGGAQYF
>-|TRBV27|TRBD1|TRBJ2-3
TGTGCCAGCAGTTTAAGTGTTCAGGGGGCAACAGATACGCAGTATTTT
CASSLSVQGATDTQYF
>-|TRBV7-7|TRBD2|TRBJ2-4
TGTGCTAGCAGCCTCCTCGGGACTAGCGGGACGATCATAGCCAAAAACATTCAGTACTTC
CASSLLGTSGTIIAKNIQYF
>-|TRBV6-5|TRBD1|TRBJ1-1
TGTGCCACCGAGGGGACAGGGACCACTGAAGCTTTCTTT
CATEGTGTTEAFF
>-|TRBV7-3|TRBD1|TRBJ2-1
TGTGCCAGCAGCTCCTCAGGGAGTCGGACAGGGGCGTTCTTC
CASSSSGSRTGAFF
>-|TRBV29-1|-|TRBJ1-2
TGCAGCGCGATGGGGGAGGTCGGCTACACCTTC
CSAMGEVGYTF
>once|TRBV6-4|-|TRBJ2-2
TGTGCCAGCAGTGACTCGGATGTGACGGAGCGTCACACCGGGGAGCTGTTTTTT
CASSDSDVTERHTGELFF
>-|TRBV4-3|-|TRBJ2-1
TGCGCCAGCAGCCATGCTTTGGCGGGAAGGTTAGAGAATGAGCAGTTCTTC
CASSHALAGRLENEQFF
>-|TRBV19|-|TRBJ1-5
TGTGCCAGTAGTATAGCCCGGCTGCGGCTGGGTTCGCCCCAGCATTTT
CASSIARLRLGSPQHF
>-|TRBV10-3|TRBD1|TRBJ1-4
TGTGCCATCAGTGAGACAGGGGTGAATGAAAAACTGTTTTTT
CAISETGVNEKLFF
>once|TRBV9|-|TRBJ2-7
TGTGCCAGCAGCGTAGACCCGTCACCGCAGGGCGGCGAGCAGTACTTC
CASSVDPSPQGGEQYF
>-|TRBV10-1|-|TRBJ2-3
TGCGCCAGCAGTGAGTCATTGGATACGCAGTATTTT
CASSESLDTQYF
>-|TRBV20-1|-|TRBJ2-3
TGCAGTGCTTACTGGGGAGATACGCAGTATTTT
CSAYWGDTQYF
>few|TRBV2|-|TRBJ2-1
TGTGCCAGCAGGCGAAGACTAGATCCCATGAGCGATGAGCAGTTCTTC
CASRRRLDPMSDEQFF
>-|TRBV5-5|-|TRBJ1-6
TGTGCCAGCAGCTTGATGGGACATTATAATTCACCCCTCCACTTT
CASSLMGHYNSPLHF
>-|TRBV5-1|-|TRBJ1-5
TGCGCCAGCAGCTTGGGGGGGGGTGAGGGGGTCGTACAGCCCCAGCATTTT
CASSLGGGEGVVQPQHF
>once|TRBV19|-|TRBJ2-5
TGTGCCAGTAGTATAGAAGGCAGGGTCCACGAGACCCAGTACTTC
CASSIEGRVHETQYF
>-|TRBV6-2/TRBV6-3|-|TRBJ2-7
TGTGCCAGCAGTAAACGTACAGTTACCTACGAGCAGTACTTC
CASSKRTVTYEQYF
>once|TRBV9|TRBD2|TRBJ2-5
TGTGCCAGCAGCGTAGGAGCGGGAGGGCCTGGGGGACAGGAGACCCAGTACTTC
CASSVGAGGPGGQETQYF
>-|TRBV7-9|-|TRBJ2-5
TGTGCCAGCAGCTTAGATTTGGAGACCCAGTACTTC
CASSLDLETQYF
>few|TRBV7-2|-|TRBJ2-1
TGTGCCAGCAGCTTCCACAATGAGCAGTTCTTC
CASSFHNEQFF
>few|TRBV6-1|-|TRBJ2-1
TGTGCCAGCAGTGCCCGGAAAACAGGGACGGTATGGGATGAGCAGTTCTTC
CASSARKTGTVWDEQFF
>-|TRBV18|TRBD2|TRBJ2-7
TGTGCCAGCTCACCGGGACTAGCGGGGGAAGGGCCTATTTACGAGCAGTACTTC
CASSPGLAGEGPIYEQYF
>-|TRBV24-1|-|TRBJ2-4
TGTGCCACCAGTGATTTCCCCCTAGAAGGGGTAGCCAAAAACATTCAGTACTTC
CATSDFPLEGVAKNIQYF
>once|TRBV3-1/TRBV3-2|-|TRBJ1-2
TGTGCCAGCAGCCAAGATAATCCCCCTGGTGCTAACTATGGCTACACCTTC
CASSQDNPPGANYGYTF
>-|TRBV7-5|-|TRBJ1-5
TGTGCCAGAAGCTCATCTCTCGACAGGGAGCTTAATCAGCCCCAGCATTTT
CARSSSLDRELNQPQHF
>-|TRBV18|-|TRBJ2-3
TGTGCCAGCTCACCACGGGACGGCGTCACAGATACGCAGTATTTT
CASSPRDGVTDTQYF
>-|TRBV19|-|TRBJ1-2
TGTGCCAGTATGTGGGGACCAAACTATGGCTACACCTTC
CASMWGPNYGYTF
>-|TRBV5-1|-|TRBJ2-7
TGCGCCAGCATCTGTGGGCCATCCTACGAGCAGTACTTC
CASICGPSYEQYF
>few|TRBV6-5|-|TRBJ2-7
TGTGCCAGCAGTAACCAGGGGGAGCAGTACTTC
CASSNQGEQYF
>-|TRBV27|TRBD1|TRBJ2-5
TGTGCCAGCAGTTTATGGTCCACAGGGGTGCAGGCGACCCAGTACTTC
CASSLWSTGVQATQYF
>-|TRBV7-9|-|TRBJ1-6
TGTGCCAGCAGCTCCGGACGAGGGTGGTCACCCCTCCACTTT
CASSSGRGWSPLHF
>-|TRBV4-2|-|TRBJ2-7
TGTGCCAGCAGCCAACCCCGTGGTCCGGGGTACGAGCAGTACTTC
CASSQPRGPGYEQYF
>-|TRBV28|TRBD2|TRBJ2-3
TGTGCCAGCACCACCGGGGGGGCCCGCACAGATACGCAGTATTTT
CASTTGGARTDTQYF
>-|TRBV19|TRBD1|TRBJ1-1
TGTGCCAGTAGTTCGACAGGGGCCACTGAAGCTTTCTTT
CASSSTGATEAFF